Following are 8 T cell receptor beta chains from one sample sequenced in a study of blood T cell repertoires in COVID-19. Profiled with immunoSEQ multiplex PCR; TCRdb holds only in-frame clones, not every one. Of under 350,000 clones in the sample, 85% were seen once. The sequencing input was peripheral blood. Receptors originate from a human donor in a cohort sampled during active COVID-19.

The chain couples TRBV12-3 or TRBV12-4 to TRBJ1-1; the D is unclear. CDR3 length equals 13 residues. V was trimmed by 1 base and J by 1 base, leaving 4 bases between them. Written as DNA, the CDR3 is TGTGCCAGCAGTTTAGACGGGAACACTGAAGCTTTCTTT. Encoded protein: CASSLDGNTEAFF.

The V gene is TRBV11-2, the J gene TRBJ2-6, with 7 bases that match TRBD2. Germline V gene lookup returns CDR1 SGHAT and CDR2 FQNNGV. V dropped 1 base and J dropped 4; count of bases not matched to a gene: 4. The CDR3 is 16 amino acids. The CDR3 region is CASSLVGGTGANVLTF. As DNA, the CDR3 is TGTGCCAGCAGCTTAGTGGGGGGGACCGGGGCCAACGTCCTGACTTTC.

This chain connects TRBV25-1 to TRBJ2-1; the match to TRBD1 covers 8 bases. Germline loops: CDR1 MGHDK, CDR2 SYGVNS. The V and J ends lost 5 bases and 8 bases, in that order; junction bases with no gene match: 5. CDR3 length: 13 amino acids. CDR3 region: CASSWPGGHEQFF. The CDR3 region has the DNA TGTGCCAGCAGTTGGCCAGGGGGCCATGAGCAGTTCTTC. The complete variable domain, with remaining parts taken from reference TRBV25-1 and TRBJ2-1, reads EADIYQTPRYLVIGTGKKITLECSQTMGHDKMYWYQQDPGMELHLIHYSYGVNSTEKGDLSSESTVSRIRTEHFPLTLESARPSHTSQYLCASSWPGGHEQFFGPGTRLTVL.

For the CDR3, the DNA is TGCGCCAGCAGCTCGGGTAGGGCAGGGTACTCCTACGAGCAGTACTTC. It is translated as CASSSGRAGYSYEQYF. The rearrangement joins TRBV5-1 to TRBJ2-7, with D maybe TRBD1 (5 bases). With 3 bases removed from V and 0 bases from J, the gap between germline ends came to 16 bases. There are 16 residues in the CDR3. Germline CDR1 reads SGHRS; CDR2 reads YFSETQ.

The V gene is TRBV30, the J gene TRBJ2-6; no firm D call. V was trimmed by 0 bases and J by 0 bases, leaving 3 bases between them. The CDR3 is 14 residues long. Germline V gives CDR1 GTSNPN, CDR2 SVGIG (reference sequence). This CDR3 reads CAWSVLSGANVLTF. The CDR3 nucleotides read TGTGCCTGGAGTGTACTCTCTGGGGCCAACGTCCTGACTTTC.

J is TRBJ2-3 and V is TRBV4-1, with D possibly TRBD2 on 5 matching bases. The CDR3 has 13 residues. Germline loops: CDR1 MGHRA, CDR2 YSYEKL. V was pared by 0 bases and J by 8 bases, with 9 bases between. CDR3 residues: CASSQDRGGTQYF. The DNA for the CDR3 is TGCGCCAGCAGCCAAGATCGTGGAGGTACGCAGTATTTT.

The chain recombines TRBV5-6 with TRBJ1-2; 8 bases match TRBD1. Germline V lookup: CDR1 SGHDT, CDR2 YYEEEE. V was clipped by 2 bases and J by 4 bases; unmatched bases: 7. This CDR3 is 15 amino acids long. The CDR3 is CASSFVAGGTYGYTF. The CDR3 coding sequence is TGTGCCAGCAGCTTCGTGGCAGGGGGCACCTATGGCTACACCTTC.

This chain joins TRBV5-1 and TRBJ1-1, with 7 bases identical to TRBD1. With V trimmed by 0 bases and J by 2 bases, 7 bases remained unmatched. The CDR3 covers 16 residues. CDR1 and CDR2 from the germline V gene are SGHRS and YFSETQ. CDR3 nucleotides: TGCGCCAGCAGCTTGGTGGCAGGGGGACTTAACACTGAAGCTTTCTTT. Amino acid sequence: CASSLVAGGLNTEAFF.